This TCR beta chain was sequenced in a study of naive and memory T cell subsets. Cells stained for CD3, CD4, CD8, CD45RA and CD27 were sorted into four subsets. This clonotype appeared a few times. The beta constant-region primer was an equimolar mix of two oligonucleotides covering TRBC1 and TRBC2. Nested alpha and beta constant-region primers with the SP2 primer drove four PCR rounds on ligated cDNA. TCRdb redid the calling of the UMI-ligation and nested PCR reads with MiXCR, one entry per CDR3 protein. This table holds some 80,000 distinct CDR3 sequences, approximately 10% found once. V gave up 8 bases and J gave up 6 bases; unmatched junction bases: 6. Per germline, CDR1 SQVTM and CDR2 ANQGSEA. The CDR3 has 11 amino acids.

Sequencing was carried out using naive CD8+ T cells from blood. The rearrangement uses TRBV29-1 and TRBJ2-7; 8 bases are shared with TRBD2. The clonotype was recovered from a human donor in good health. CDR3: CSPISGGEQYF. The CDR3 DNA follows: TGCAGCCCAATCAGCGGGGGCGAGCAGTACTTC.